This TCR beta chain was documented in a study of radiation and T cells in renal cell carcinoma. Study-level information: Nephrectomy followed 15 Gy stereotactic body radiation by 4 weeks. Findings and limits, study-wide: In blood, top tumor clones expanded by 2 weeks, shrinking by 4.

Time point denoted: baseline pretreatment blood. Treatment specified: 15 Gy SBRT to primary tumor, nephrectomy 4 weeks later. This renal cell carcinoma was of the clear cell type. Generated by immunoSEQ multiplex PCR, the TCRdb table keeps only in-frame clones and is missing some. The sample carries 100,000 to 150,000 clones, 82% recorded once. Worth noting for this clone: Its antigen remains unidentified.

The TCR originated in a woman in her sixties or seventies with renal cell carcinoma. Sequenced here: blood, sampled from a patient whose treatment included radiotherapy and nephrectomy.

CDR3 protein: CASSVEGSHTEAFF. For the CDR3, the DNA is TGTGCCAGCAGCGTCGAGGGCAGCCACACTGAAGCTTTCTTT. The chain employs TRBV9 and TRBJ1-1; D ambiguous. Trimming left V 2 bases short and J 3 bases short, with 11 bases between. The CDR3 spans 14 residues. Per the germline V gene, CDR1 is SGDLS and CDR2 is YYNGEE.